A single sample gave rise to the 23 T cell receptor beta chains below, sequenced in a study of blood T cell repertoires in COVID-19. TCRdb's table, derived via immunoSEQ multiplex PCR, lists solely in-frame clones and lacks some. The top ten clones hold roughly a tenth of a sample with about 140,000 clones, about 87% of them seen once. Specimen: peripheral blood. The receptors were gathered from a man in his 60s with active or convalescent COVID-19.

The chain has TRBV3-1 (or the pseudogene TRBV3-2) and TRBJ2-2; 7 bases are a match to TRBD2. Germline V gene sequence: CDR1 LGHDT, CDR2 YNNKEL (reference sequence). With 5 bases clipped from V and 1 base from J, the junction kept 7 bases outside the gene matches. There are 16 residues in the CDR3. In DNA, the CDR3 is TGTGCCAGCAGCGCAACCGGGACTATGAACACCGGGGAGCTGTTTTTT. This translates into CASSATGTMNTGELFF.

The rearrangement joins TRBV18 to TRBJ2-7; TRBD2 is a possible D gene (6 bases). The CDR3 loop spans 16 amino acids. Between the trimmed V and J ends, which lost 0 bases and 2 bases, there was a span of 14 bases. The germline CDR1 and CDR2 sequences are KGHSH and LQKENI. The CDR3 protein is CASSPPGTGATYEQYF. CDR3 DNA: TGTGCCAGCTCACCACCGGGGACGGGAGCTACCTACGAGCAGTACTTC.

This chain uses TRBV25-1 with TRBJ2-1, with 13 bases matching TRBD2. Per the germline V gene, CDR1 is MGHDK and CDR2 is SYGVNS. Trimming cost V 5 bases and J 14 bases; bases outside gene matches: 3. The CDR3 is 12 residues long. This CDR3 reads CASSRTSGSKFF. DNA for the CDR3: TGTGCCAGCAGTAGGACTAGCGGGAGCAAGTTCTTC.

The rearrangement uses TRBV5-4 and TRBJ2-4, with 7 bases matching TRBD1. This CDR3 is built from 13 residues. CDR1 is SGHNT, CDR2 YYREEE, per germline (reference sequence). J gave up 7 bases and V 5 bases, and 6 bases lay outside the gene matches. The CDR3 protein is CASSLTGSNIQYF. The CDR3 coding sequence is TGTGCCAGCAGTTTGACAGGGTCCAACATTCAGTACTTC.

The chain joins TRBV2 to TRBJ2-1; 8 bases are shared with TRBD1. Germline V CDR1 and CDR2: SNHLY, FYNNEI. This CDR3 contains 17 residues. V lost 0 bases, J lost 0 bases, and 4 bases stayed unmatched. The CDR3 protein is CASSEARTGSSYNEQFF. For the CDR3, the DNA is TGTGCCAGCAGTGAAGCGCGGACAGGGAGCTCCTACAATGAGCAGTTCTTC.

The rearrangement joins TRBV3-1 (or the pseudogene TRBV3-2) to TRBJ2-7; 11 bases map to TRBD2. V shed 4 bases, J shed 3 bases, and the junction held 5 bases outside the gene matches. This CDR3 is built from 15 residues. The germline V gene has CDR1 LGHDT and CDR2 YNNKEL (reference sequence). CDR3 amino acids: CASSRASGGNYEQYF. CDR3 DNA: TGTGCCAGCAGCCGAGCTAGCGGGGGGAACTACGAGCAGTACTTC.

This sequence joins TRBV15 and TRBJ2-3; D possibly corresponds to TRBD1 (5 bases). CDR1 is LNHNV and CDR2 is YYDKDF in the germline V gene (reference sequence). The CDR3 is 14 residues long. V dropped 9 bases and J dropped 0 bases, with 13 bases sitting between them. The CDR3 region is CATQQQASTDTQYF. CDR3 DNA sequence: TGTGCCACTCAACAACAGGCGAGCACAGATACGCAGTATTTT. Full variable domain (remainder filled in from reference TRBV15 and TRBJ2-3): DAMVIQNPRYQVTQFGKPVTLSCSQTLNHNVMYWYQQKSSQAPKLLFHYYDKDFNNEADTPDNFQSRRPNTSFCFLDIRSPGLGDTAMYLCATQQQASTDTQYFGPGTRLTVL.

The gene calls are TRBV6-2 or TRBV6-3 and TRBJ2-7; TRBD2 matches 9 bases. V shed 6 bases and J 3 bases; nucleotides not matched to a gene: 18. This CDR3 is built from 18 residues. CDR1 is MNHEY, CDR2 SVGEGT, per germline. CDR3 DNA sequence: TGTGCCAGCAGCACCCAGGGTTCGCGGGAGGGCCGAGTCTACGAGCAGTACTTC. This encodes CASSTQGSREGRVYEQYF.

The rearrangement joins TRBV12-3 or TRBV12-4 to TRBJ1-4; unclear D gene. The CDR3 spans 11 residues. V was cut by 6 bases and J by 4 bases, with 3 bases left in between. CDR3 DNA sequence: TGTGCCAGCAGCCGTAATGAAAAACTGTTTTTT. Amino acid sequence: CASSRNEKLFF.

This chain uses TRBV14 with TRBJ2-2, with D hard to call. CDR1 and CDR2 from the germline V gene are SGHDN and FVKESK. V gave up 1 base and J gave up 3 bases, with 15 bases separating them. The CDR3 is 17 amino acids. CDR3 sequence (DNA): TGTGCCAGCAGCCAAGGAATCTGGGCGTTTGACACCGGGGAGCTGTTTTTT. Translated, it gives CASSQGIWAFDTGELFF.

The V gene is TRBV5-1, the J gene TRBJ2-1, with 7 bases fitting TRBD2. Germline CDR1 SGHRS, CDR2 YFSETQ. The CDR3 spans 17 residues. Unmatched junction bases numbered 12, after V lost 2 bases and J lost 4 bases. For the CDR3, the DNA is TGCGCCAGCAGCTTAACCTATTTGAGGGAGGGTTACAATGAGCAGTTCTTC. This translates into CASSLTYLREGYNEQFF.

Only one count was recorded for this clone. This chain connects TRBV5-5 to TRBJ1-5; 8 nucleotides align to TRBD1. J was trimmed by 7 bases and V by 4 bases; bases with no gene match: 4. The CDR3 loop spans 13 amino acids. Germline CDR1 and CDR2: SGHKS and YYEKEE (reference sequence). The CDR3 sequence is CASSQTGDQPQHF. DNA of the CDR3: TGTGCCAGCAGCCAGACAGGGGACCAGCCCCAGCATTTT.

This rearrangement joins TRBV5-1 to TRBJ2-3; 10 bases match TRBD2. J lost 3 bases, V lost 4 bases, and 2 bases had no gene match. The CDR3 spans 14 residues. Germline V gene data show CDR1 as SGHRS and CDR2 as YFSETQ. The CDR3 DNA follows: TGCGCCAGCAGCAAGCGGGAGGGAACAGATACGCAGTATTTT. Amino acid sequence: CASSKREGTDTQYF.

The chain uses TRBV5-1 and TRBJ2-3, with 11 positions matching TRBD2. CDR3 size: 15 residues. CDR1 SGHRS and CDR2 YFSETQ come from the germline V gene. V shed 4 bases, J shed 7 bases, and the junction held 8 bases outside the gene matches. CDR3 sequence (DNA): TGCGCCAGCAGCCCGGGGACTAGCGGAGTAAATACGCAGTATTTT. It codes for CASSPGTSGVNTQYF.

The gene calls are TRBV6-5 and TRBJ2-7; the D is unclear. Germline V CDR1 and CDR2: MNHEY, SVGAGI. The ends were cut back, 4 bases at V and 6 bases at J, with 16 bases in the middle. The CDR3 length is 14 residues. CDR3 residues: CASSSSFLRGEQYF. The CDR3 bases are TGTGCCAGCAGTTCCTCATTCCTCAGAGGCGAGCAGTACTTC.

A remark on this clone: As the CDR3 is not closed by the conserved phenylalanine or tryptophan, this likely results from a read error. It is unclear where the CDR3 begins or ends on the DNA, so no DNA is shown, and the CDR3 is as TCRdb lists it. The chain joins TRBV5-5 to TRBJ2-7; the D call in the table, TRBD2, was not verified against the DNA. The CDR3 adds up to 13 amino acids, both ends counted. Germline CDR1 reads SGHKS; CDR2 reads YYEKEE (reference sequence). The CDR3 protein is CASSFQTGTSVLL.

The rearrangement links TRBV24-1 to TRBJ2-2; TRBD2 matches 7 bases. The germline V gene has CDR1 KGHDR and CDR2 SFDVKD. The CDR3 runs 13 residues. V dropped 6 bases and J dropped 7; count of bases not matched to a gene: 4. For the CDR3, the DNA is TGTGCCACCAGTACTAGCGCCCTCGGGGAGCTGTTTTTT. Translating gives CATSTSALGELFF.

The CDR3 spells CASSFGRSGTGPLNSPLHF. The DNA for the CDR3 is TGTGCCAGCAGTTTTGGTCGTTCCGGGACAGGGCCGTTAAATTCACCCCTCCACTTT. The rearrangement links TRBV28 to TRBJ1-6; 9 nucleotides match TRBD1. J lost 7 bases, V lost 3 bases, and 16 bases had no gene match. Germline CDR1 MDHEN, CDR2 SYDVKM. There are 19 residues in the CDR3. The whole variable domain, filled in from reference TRBV28 and TRBJ1-6, reads DVKVTQSSRYLVKRTGEKVFLECVQDMDHENMFWYRQDPGLGLRLIYFSYDVKMKEKGDIPEGYSVSREKKERFSLILESASTNQTSMYLCASSFGRSGTGPLNSPLHFGNGTRLTVT.

The CDR3, as DNA: TGTGCCAGCTCACAACCGGACAGGGCCGATCAGCCCCAGCATTTT. Translation gives CASSQPDRADQPQHF. V is TRBV18 and J is TRBJ1-5, with TRBD1 matching 8 bases. The V and J ends lost 4 bases and 5 bases, in that order; junction bases with no gene match: 7. Germline CDR1 KGHSH, CDR2 LQKENI. The CDR3 runs 15 residues. Using reference TRBV18 and TRBJ1-5 for the parts outside the CDR3, the full variable domain is NAGVMQNPRHLVRRRGQEARLRCSPMKGHSHVYWYRQLPEEGLKFMVYLQKENIIDESGMPKERFSAEFPKEGPSILRIQQVVRGDSAAYFCASSQPDRADQPQHFGDGTRLSIL.

V gene TRBV25-1 combines with J gene TRBJ1-4; 9 nucleotides align to TRBD1. This CDR3 spans 15 amino acids. Losses at the gene ends were 4 bases for V and 8 bases for J; bases not matched to a gene: 8. CDR1 and CDR2 from the germline V gene are MGHDK and SYGVNS. CDR3 amino acids: CASSATGTGYEKLFF. The CDR3 region has the DNA TGTGCCAGCAGTGCTACCGGGACAGGGTACGAAAAACTGTTTTTT. The whole variable domain, filled in from reference TRBV25-1 and TRBJ1-4, reads EADIYQTPRYLVIGTGKKITLECSQTMGHDKMYWYQQDPGMELHLIHYSYGVNSTEKGDLSSESTVSRIRTEHFPLTLESARPSHTSQYLCASSATGTGYEKLFFGSGTQLSVL.

The chain uses TRBV27 and TRBJ1-6, with D possibly being TRBD1 (5 bases). The CDR3 totals 13 residues. Trimming pared 8 bases from V and 7 bases from J, leaving 12 bases between. Germline CDR1 and CDR2: MNHEY and SMNVEV (reference sequence). The chain's CDR3 is CASSRAGNSPLHF. DNA for the CDR3: TGTGCCAGCTCAAGGGCAGGGAATTCACCCCTCCACTTT.

The chain combines TRBV11-2 with TRBJ2-7, with a weak D call TRBD1 (5 bases). The germline CDR1 and CDR2 sequences are SGHAT and FQNNGV. V was pared by 2 bases and J by 3 bases, with 8 bases between. This CDR3 comprises 13 residues. CDR3 DNA sequence: TGTGCCAGCAGCTTAAGAACAGGCTACGAGCAGTACTTC. This gives the protein CASSLRTGYEQYF. Based on the CDR3 plus reference TRBV11-2 and TRBJ2-7, the full variable domain is EAGVAQSPRYKIIEKRQSVAFWCNPISGHATLYWYQQILGQGPKLLIQFQNNGVVDDSQLPKDRFSAERLKGVDSTLKIQPAKLEDSAVYLCASSLRTGYEQYFGPGTRLTVT.

V usage is TRBV27 and J usage is TRBJ2-2; 8 bases are shared with TRBD1. In germline, CDR1 is MNHEY, CDR2 SMNVEV (reference sequence). V lost 7 bases to trimming and J lost 5 bases; unmatched junction nucleotides: 18. The CDR3 is 18 residues long. The CDR3 region is CASTQTSGGGLGTGELFF. CDR3 coding DNA: TGTGCCAGCACTCAAACGTCAGGGGGCGGCTTGGGGACCGGGGAGCTGTTTTTT.